This entry describes one TCR beta chain. The V and J ends lost 0 bases and 15 bases respectively, with 25 bases between them. Germline CDR1 reads SGHRS; CDR2 reads YFSETQ. The CDR3 covers 16 residues. This study enrolled people aged about 18 to 100 from about two dozen US geographic areas. The sample is drawn from a study of blood T cell repertoires in COVID-19. Per the original data handling: Estimates of nucleated cell counts were drawn from the amplification of reference gene primers. Sequencing used immunoSEQ multiplex PCR; TCRdb keeps in-frame clones, though not all of them. That table gives V, J and clone size, and the DNA gave D and trimming. The table shows 200,000 to 250,000 clones, with roughly 90% occurring only once.

The V call is TRBV5-1, the J call TRBJ2-1; tentatively, D is TRBD2 (5 bases). The source is a middle-aged woman with acute COVID-19. The material sequenced was PBMCs or T cells enriched from blood (not recorded which). CDR3 loop: CASSLAVVDGGVGGFF. The CDR3, as DNA: TGCGCCAGCAGCTTGGCCGTTGTGGACGGAGGTGTGGGTGGGTTCTTC. The full variable domain, with the rest looked up from reference TRBV5-1 and TRBJ2-1, is KAGVTQTPRYLIKTRGQQVTLSCSPISGHRSVSWYQQTPGQGLQFLFEYFSETQRNKGNFPGRFSGRQFSNSRSEMNVSTLELGDSALYLCASSLAVVDGGVGGFFGPGTRLTVL.